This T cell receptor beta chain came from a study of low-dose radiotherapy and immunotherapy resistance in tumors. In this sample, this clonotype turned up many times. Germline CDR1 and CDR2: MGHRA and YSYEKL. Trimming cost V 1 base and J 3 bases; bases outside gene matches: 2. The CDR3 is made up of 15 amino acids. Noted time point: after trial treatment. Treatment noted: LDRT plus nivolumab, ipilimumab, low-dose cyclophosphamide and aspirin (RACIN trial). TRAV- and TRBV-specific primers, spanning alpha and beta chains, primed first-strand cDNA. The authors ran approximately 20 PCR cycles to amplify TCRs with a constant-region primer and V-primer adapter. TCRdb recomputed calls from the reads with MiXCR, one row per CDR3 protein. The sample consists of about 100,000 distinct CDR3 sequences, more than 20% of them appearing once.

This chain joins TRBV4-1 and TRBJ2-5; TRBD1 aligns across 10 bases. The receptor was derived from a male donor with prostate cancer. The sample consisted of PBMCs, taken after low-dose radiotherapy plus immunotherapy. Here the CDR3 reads CASSQVGTGEETQYF. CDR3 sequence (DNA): TGCGCCAGCAGCCAAGTGGGGACAGGGGAAGAGACCCAGTACTTC.